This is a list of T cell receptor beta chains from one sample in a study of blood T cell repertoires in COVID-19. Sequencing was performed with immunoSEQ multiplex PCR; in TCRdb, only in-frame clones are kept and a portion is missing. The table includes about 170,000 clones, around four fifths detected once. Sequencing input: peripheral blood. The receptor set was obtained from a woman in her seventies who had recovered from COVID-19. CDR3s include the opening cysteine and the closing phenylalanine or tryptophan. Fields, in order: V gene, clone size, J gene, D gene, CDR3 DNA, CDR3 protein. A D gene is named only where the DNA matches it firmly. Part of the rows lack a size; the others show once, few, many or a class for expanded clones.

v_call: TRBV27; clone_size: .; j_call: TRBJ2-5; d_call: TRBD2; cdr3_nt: TGTGCCAGCAGTCCCCAAGTAGCGGGAGGGTCCGAGACCCAGTACTTC; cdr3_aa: CASSPQVAGGSETQYF
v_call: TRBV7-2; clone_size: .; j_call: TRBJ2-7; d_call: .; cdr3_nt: TGTGCCAGCACCCCGGGACATGGGCCCTACGAGCAGTACTTC; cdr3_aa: CASTPGHGPYEQYF
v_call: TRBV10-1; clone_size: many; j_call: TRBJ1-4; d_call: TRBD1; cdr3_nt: TGCGCCAGCAGTGTCGGACAGGGGAATAAGGAAAAACTGTTTTTT; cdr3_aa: CASSVGQGNKEKLFF
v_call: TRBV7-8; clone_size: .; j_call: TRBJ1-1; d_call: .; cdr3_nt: TGTGCCAGCAGCTTTGGGCTCAAGGACACTGAAGCTTTCTTT; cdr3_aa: CASSFGLKDTEAFF
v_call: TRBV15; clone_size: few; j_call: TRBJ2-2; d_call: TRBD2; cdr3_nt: TGTGCCACCAGCGGGACTAGCGGGACCCCGAACACCGGGGAGCTGTTTTTT; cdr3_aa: CATSGTSGTPNTGELFF
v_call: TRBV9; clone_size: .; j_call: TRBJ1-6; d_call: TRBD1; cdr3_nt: TGTGCCAGCAGCGCGGACAGGGCGTCCTATAATTCACCCCTCCACTTT; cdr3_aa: CASSADRASYNSPLHF
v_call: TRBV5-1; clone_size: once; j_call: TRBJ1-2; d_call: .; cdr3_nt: TGCGCCAGCAGCTTGGGGGGGAACAGGGTTCGAGGCTACACCTTC; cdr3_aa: CASSLGGNRVRGYTF
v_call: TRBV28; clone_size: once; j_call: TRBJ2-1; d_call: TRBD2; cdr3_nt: TGTGCCAGCAGTTTACCTAGCGGGGCTTCCTACAATGAGCAGTTCTTC; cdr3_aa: CASSLPSGASYNEQFF
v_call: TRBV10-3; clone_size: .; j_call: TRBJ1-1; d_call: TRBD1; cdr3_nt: TGTGCCATCAGTGCCAGGGACAGGGCCACTGAAGCTTTCTTT; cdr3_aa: CAISARDRATEAFF
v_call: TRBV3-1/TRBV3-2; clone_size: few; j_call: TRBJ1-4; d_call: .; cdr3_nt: TGTGCCAGCAGCCCCTCGGGTGCCGGAAGACGGGAAAAACTGTTTTTT; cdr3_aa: CASSPSGAGRREKLFF
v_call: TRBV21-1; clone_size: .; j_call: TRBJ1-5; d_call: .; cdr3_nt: TGTGCCAGCAGCAAAGTAGGGACAAGCAATCAGCCCCAGCATTTT; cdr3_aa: CASSKVGTSNQPQHF
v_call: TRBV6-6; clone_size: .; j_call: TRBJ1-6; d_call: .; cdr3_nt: TGTGCCAGCAGTCCCGGGACAATTAATAATTCACCCCTCCACTTT; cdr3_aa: CASSPGTINNSPLHF
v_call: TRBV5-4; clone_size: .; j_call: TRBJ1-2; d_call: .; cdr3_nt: TGTGCCAGCAGCCCCCGAGCGGGGGACTATGGCTACACCTTC; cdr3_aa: CASSPRAGDYGYTF
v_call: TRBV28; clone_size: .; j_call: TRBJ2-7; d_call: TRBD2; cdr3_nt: TGTGCCAGCAGCCGACCGGGACTAGCGGGAGTTGAGCAGTACTTC; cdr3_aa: CASSRPGLAGVEQYF
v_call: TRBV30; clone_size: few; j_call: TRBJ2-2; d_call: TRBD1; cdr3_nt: TGTGCCTGGGGAACAGGGGAGTGGGCGAACACCGGGGAGCTGTTTTTT; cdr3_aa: CAWGTGEWANTGELFF
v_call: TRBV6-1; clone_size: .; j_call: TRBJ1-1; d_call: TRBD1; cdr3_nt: TGTGCCAGCAGAAGAGGGGGCCCTAACACTGAAGCTTTCTTT; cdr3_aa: CASRRGGPNTEAFF
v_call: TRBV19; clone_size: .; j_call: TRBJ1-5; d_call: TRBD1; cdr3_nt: TGTGCCAGACTCCGGGACAGGGCCCCAGTGGCCCAGCATTTT; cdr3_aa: CARLRDRAPVAQHF
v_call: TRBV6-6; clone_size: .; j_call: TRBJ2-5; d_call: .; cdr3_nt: TGTGCCAGCAGGGCGGGACAAGAGACCCAGTACTTC; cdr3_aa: CASRAGQETQYF
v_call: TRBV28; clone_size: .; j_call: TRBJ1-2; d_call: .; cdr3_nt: TGTGCCATCTGGAACACGCAGGGTTATGGCTACACCTTC; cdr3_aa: CAIWNTQGYGYTF
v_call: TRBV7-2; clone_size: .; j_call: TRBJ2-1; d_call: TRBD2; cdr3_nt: TGTGCCAGCAGCTTAAGGGGACTAGCGGGAGGCAAGCAGTTCTTC; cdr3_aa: CASSLRGLAGGKQFF
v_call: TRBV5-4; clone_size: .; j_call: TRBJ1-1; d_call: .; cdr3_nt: TGTGCCAGCAGCTCCCGACAGTTGGACACTGAAGCTTTCTTT; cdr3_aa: CASSSRQLDTEAFF
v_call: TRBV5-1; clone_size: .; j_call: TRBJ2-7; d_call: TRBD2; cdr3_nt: TGCGCCAGCAGCGAACTAGCGGGAGGCCCCTACGAGCAGTACTTC; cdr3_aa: CASSELAGGPYEQYF
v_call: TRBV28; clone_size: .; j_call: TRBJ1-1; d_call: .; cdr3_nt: TGTGCCAGCGGCCTAGAGGCTTCTGAAGCTTTCTTT; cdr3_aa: CASGLEASEAFF
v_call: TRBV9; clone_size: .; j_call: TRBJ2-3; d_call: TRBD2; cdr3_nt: TGTGCCAGCAGCCCACCGGGGCTAGCGGGAGATACGCAGTATTTT; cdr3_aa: CASSPPGLAGDTQYF
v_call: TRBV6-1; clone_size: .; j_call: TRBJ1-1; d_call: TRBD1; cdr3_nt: TGTGCCAGCAGTGAGTACCGGGACAGGGGAACTGAAGCTTTCTTT; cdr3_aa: CASSEYRDRGTEAFF
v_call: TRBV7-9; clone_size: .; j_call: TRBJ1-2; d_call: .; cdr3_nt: TGTGCCAGCAGCTTAGGAGGAACCTTGAGCTACACCTTC; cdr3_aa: CASSLGGTLSYTF
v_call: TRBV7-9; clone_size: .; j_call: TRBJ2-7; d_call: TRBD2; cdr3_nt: TGTGCCAGCAGCCGCATGGGAGGGCCCTACGAGCAGTACTTC; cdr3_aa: CASSRMGGPYEQYF
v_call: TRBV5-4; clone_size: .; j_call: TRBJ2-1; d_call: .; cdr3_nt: TGTGCCAGCAGCTTGCAGTACAGTTACAATGAGCAGTTCTTC; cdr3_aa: CASSLQYSYNEQFF
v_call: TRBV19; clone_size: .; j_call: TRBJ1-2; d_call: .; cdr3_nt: TGTGCCACCCAGGGGACCGGCTACACCTTC; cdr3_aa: CATQGTGYTF
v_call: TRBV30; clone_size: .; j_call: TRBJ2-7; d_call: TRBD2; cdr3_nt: TGTGCCTGGAGCTGGGGGGGGGAGCAGTACTTC; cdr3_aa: CAWSWGGEQYF
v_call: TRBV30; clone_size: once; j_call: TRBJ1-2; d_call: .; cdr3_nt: TGTGCCTGGGAACACAGGAACTATGGCTACACCTTC; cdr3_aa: CAWEHRNYGYTF
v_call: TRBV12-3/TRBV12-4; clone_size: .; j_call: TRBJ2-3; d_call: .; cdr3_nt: TGTGCCAGCAGTTATGGCGACTTCCTGGCGCAGTATTTT; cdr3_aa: CASSYGDFLAQYF
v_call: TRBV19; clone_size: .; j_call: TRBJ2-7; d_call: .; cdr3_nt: TGTGCCAGCCGTCAGTGGGAGGCCCCCTACGAGCAGTACTTC; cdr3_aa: CASRQWEAPYEQYF
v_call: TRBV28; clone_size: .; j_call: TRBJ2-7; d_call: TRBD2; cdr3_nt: TGTGCCAGCAGTTCACCCGGGAGGGCCGGTTCCTACGAGCAGTACTTC; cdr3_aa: CASSSPGRAGSYEQYF
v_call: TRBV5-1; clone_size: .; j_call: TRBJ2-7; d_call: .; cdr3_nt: TGCGCCAGCAGCTTGACCGTCCGGGAGAGCTCCTACGAGCAGTACTTC; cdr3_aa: CASSLTVRESSYEQYF
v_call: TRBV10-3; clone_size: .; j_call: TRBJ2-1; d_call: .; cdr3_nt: TGTGCCATCAGTGAGTACCCCCCCGAGGGGCAGTTCTTC; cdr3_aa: CAISEYPPEGQFF
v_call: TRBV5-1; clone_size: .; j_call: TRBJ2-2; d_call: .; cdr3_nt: TGCGCCAGCAGCTCGACAGCGAACACCGGGGAGCTGTTTTTT; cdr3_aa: CASSSTANTGELFF
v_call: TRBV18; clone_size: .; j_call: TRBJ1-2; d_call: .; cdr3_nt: TGTGCCAGCTCACCACCCGGGGGGCCCTATGGCTACACCTTC; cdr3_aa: CASSPPGGPYGYTF
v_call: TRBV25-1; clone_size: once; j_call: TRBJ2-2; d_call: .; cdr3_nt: TGTGCCAGCAGTGGCAGAAAGGCGGGCGGGGAGCTGTTTTTT; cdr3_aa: CASSGRKAGGELFF
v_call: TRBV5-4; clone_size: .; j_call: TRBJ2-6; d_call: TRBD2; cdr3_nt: TGTGCCAGCAGCTTGGGGGGACTAGCGGGAGCCGGGGCCAACGTCCTGACTTTC; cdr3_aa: CASSLGGLAGAGANVLTF
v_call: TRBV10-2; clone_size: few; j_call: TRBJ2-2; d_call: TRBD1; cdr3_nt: TGCGCCAGCAGGGCCAGGGGGCGCACCGGGGAGCTGTTTTTT; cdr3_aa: CASRARGRTGELFF
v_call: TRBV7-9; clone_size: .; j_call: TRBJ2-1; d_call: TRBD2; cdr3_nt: TGTGCCAGCAGCTCCCCAAGGACTAGCGGGGGCCACAATGAGCAGTTCTTC; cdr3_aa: CASSSPRTSGGHNEQFF
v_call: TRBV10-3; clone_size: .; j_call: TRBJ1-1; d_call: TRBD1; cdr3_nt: TGTGCCATCAACAGGGGAGGAAGGGACACTGAAGCTTTCTTT; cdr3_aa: CAINRGGRDTEAFF
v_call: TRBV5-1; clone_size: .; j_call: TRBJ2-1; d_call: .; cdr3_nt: TGCGCCAGCAATCTCCCGGGTCCCTACAATGAGCAGTTCTTC; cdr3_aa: CASNLPGPYNEQFF
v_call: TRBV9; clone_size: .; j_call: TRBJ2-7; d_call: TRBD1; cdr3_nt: TGTGCCAGCAGCACACGGGACAGGGGTTTCGAGCAGTACTTC; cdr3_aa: CASSTRDRGFEQYF
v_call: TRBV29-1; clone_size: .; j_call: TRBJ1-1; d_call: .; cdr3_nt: TGCAGCGTTCAGACAGGCTCCATGAACACTGAAGCTTTCTTT; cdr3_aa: CSVQTGSMNTEAFF
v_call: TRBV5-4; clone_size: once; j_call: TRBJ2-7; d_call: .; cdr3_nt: TGTGCCAGCAGCGGGACACCTAAGGAGCACTACGAGCAGTACTTC; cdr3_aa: CASSGTPKEHYEQYF
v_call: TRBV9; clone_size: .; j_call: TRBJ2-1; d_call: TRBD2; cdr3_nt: TGTGCCAGCAGCGTAGGCGGGGGAGGCAACAATGAGCAGTTCTTC; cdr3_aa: CASSVGGGGNNEQFF
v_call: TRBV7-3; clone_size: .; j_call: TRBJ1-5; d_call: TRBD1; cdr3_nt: TGTGCCAGCAGCTTGGGCAGGGGGCTAGATCAGCCCCAGCATTTT; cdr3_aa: CASSLGRGLDQPQHF